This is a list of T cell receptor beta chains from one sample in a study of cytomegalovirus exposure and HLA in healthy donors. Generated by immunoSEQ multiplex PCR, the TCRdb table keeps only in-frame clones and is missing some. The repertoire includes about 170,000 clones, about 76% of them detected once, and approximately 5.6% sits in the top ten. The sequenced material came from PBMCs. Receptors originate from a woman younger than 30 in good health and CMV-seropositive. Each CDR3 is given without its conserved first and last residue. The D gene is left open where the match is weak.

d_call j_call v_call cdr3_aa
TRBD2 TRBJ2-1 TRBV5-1 ASSIPSGGGNEQF
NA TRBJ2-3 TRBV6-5 ASSYSAAFYDTQY
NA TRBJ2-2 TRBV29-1 SGMGGENTGELF
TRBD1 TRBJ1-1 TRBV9 ASSGSQGRYTEAF
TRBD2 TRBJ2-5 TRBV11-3 ASSWGLAGPETQY
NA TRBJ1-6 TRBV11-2 ASRTPSGNSPLH
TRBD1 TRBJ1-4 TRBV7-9 ASSLAQGDNEKLF
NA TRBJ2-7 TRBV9 ASSVEDGTYEQY
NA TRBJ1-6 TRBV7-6 ASSLGADSSYNSPLH
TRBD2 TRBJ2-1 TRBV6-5 ASSYGTSGGLGEQF
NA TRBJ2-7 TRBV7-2 ASSLETGIPYEQY
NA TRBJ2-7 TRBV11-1 ASSFRGYEQY
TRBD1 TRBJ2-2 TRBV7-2 ASSRDRATGELF
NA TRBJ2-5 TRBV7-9 ASSLETLQEAQY
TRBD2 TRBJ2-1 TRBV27 ASRIAGGSYNEQF
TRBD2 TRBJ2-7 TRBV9 ASSAYDRGGYEQY
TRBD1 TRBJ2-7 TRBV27 ASSGTASYEQY
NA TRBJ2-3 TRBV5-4 ASSLPGSTDTQY
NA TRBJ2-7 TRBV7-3 ASSPGGSYEQY
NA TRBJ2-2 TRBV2 ASSEAWANEGFTGELF
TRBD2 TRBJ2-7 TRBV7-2 ASSISGGAQYEQY
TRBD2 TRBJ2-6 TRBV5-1 ASSYGRSGGSGANVLT
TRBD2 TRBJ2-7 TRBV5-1 ASSPGTSGYEQY
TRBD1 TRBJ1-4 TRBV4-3 ASSQDRQGVEKLF
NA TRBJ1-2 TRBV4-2 ASRVNLESYGYA
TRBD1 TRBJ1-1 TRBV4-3 ASSLRGDTEAF
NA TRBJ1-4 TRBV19 ASSRDMNEKLF
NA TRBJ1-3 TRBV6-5 ASSSSGGAGNTIY
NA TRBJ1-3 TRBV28 ASSFTGTGNTIY
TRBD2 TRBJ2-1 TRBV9 ASSAPAGGSYNEQF
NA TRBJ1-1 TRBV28 ASRVTGFTEAF
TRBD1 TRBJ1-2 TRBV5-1 ASSPGGSMTGYGYT
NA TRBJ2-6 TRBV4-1 ASSQLDSYSGANVLT
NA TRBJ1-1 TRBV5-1 ASRGEAGPEAF
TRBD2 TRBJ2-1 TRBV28 ASIQGTSGGGQWEF
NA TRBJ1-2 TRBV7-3 ASSSGGTSASGYT
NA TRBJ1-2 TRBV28 ASSLGRRGLGYT
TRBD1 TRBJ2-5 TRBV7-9 ASSRDREEETQY
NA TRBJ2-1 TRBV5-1 ASSLSTSSYNEQF
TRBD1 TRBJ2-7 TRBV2 ASSEYRGYEQY
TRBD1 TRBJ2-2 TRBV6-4 ASSEETGANTGELF
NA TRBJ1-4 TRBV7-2 ASSSPPGKEKLF
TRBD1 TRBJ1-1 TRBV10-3 AALQGALTEAF
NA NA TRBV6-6 ASSADTTYEQY
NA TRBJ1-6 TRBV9 ASSPSGTTNSPLH
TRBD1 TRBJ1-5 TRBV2 ASSEGQGVGQPQH